Listed here are 6 T cell receptor beta chains from one sample, sequenced in a study of T-cell reconstitution after alpha-beta-depleted transplantation in children. Preparing the TCRbeta library involved the use of unique molecular identifiers. TCRdb itself ran the PCR reads through MiXCR, one entry per CDR3 protein. This sample has roughly 570,000 distinct CDR3 sequences, with 27% found just once. The specimen comprised PBMCs, sampled before TCRalphabeta/CD19-depleted stem cell transplant. These receptors all stem from a boy younger than two with Wiskott-Aldrich syndrome, due to receive a stem cell transplant.

This clonotype was detected a few times. The J gene is TRBJ2-1, the V gene TRBV4-2; D is perhaps TRBD1 (5 bases). The CDR3 loop spans 16 amino acids. V was trimmed by 3 bases and J by 5 bases, leaving 17 bases between them. Germline V gene lookup returns CDR1 LGHNA and CDR2 YNFKEQ. The CDR3 loop reads CASSHRVGYPDNEQFF. CDR3 in DNA: TGTGCCAGCAGCCACAGGGTCGGCTACCCCGACAATGAGCAGTTCTTC.

This clonotype was counted ten times or more. At one end the junction does not follow the germline gene, possibly because of a read error. CDR3 protein: CASSLVLDTQYF. The DNA for the CDR3 is TGTGCCAGCAGCTTAGTGCTAGATACGCAGTATTTT. J is TRBJ2-3 and V is TRBV5-1; D gene ambiguous. Germline V lookup: CDR1 SGHRS, CDR2 YFSETQ. The CDR3 spans 12 residues.

The genes are TRBV7-3 and TRBJ2-3; D assignment may be TRBD1 or TRBD2 (6 bases each). This CDR3 spans 15 amino acids. Deletions cut 1 base from V and 1 base from J, with 9 bases between. CDR1 is SGHTA, CDR2 FQGTGA, per germline. The CDR3 spells CASSLRGARTDTQYF. The CDR3 bases are TGTGCCAGCAGCTTAAGGGGGGCTCGCACAGATACGCAGTATTTT.

The gene calls are TRBV4-1 and TRBJ2-7, with TRBD2 matching 10 bases. V shed 2 bases, J shed 0 bases, and the junction held 4 bases outside the gene matches. The germline gives CDR1 MGHRA, CDR2 YSYEKL. The CDR3 runs to 16 residues. As DNA, the CDR3 is TGCGCCAGCAGCCAACATACTAGCGGGACCTCCTACGAGCAGTACTTC. As protein: CASSQHTSGTSYEQYF.

This clonotype was counted between two and nine times. The chain carries TRBV5-1 and TRBJ2-2; a possible D gene is TRBD1 (5 bases). Trimming shortened V by 7 bases and J by 0 bases, and 13 bases separated the two germline ends. Germline V gives CDR1 SGHRS, CDR2 YFSETQ. The CDR3 is made up of 15 amino acids. As DNA, the CDR3 is TGCGCCAGCGGTCCCCAGGGCTCGAACACCGGGGAGCTGTTTTTT. This encodes CASGPQGSNTGELFF. The complete variable domain, with remaining parts taken from reference TRBV5-1 and TRBJ2-2, reads KAGVTQTPRYLIKTRGQQVTLSCSPISGHRSVSWYQQTPGQGLQFLFEYFSETQRNKGNFPGRFSGRQFSNSRSEMNVSTLELGDSALYLCASGPQGSNTGELFFGEGSRLTVL.

This clonotype was counted between two and nine times. The rearrangement joins TRBV28 to TRBJ2-1; no firm D call. CDR3 length: 14 amino acids. The germline V gene has CDR1 MDHEN and CDR2 SYDVKM. V lost 7 bases and J 8 bases, leaving 18 bases between the germline ends. Here the CDR3 reads CASTGPPLFDEQFF. The CDR3 bases are TGTGCCAGCACCGGTCCACCTTTATTCGATGAGCAGTTCTTC. Complete variable domain (other parts from reference TRBV28 and TRBJ2-1): DVKVTQSSRYLVKRTGEKVFLECVQDMDHENMFWYRQDPGLGLRLIYFSYDVKMKEKGDIPEGYSVSREKKERFSLILESASTNQTSMYLCASTGPPLFDEQFFGPGTRLTVL.